This T cell receptor beta chain was captured in a study of shared clonotypes between healthy human individuals. CDR3 length: 15 amino acids. V lost 1 base and J lost 4, with 14 bases in between. The V gene's germline CDR1 is SGHNT and CDR2 YYREEE (reference sequence). Generated by immunoSEQ multiplex PCR, the TCRdb table keeps only in-frame clones and is missing some. The table has 950,000 to 1,100,000 clones, 70% to 80% seen once; the top ten hold about 1.5%. V usage is TRBV5-4 and J usage is TRBJ2-5, with D perhaps TRBD2 (5 bases). The sample taken for sequencing was memory CD4+ T cells sorted from blood. Documented subset: CD45RA-negative fraction. The origin of this receptor is a man between 18 and 35 years old in good health. CDR3 bases: TGTGCCAGCAGCTTGTTGGGTGCCGAGGGAGAGACCCAGTACTTC. This translates into CASSLLGAEGETQYF. Variable domain in full (rest from reference TRBV5-4 and TRBJ2-5): ETGVTQSPTHLIKTRGQQVTLRCSSQSGHNTVSWYQQALGQGPQFIFQYYREEENGRGNFPPRFSGLQFPNYSSELNVNALELDDSALYLCASSLLGAEGETQYFGPGTRLLVL.